This T cell receptor beta chain was found in a study of shared clonotypes between healthy human individuals. Only in-frame clones appear in the TCRdb table, and some are missing; sequencing was by immunoSEQ multiplex PCR. This repertoire shows over a million clones, 70% to 80% found once; its top ten account for 0.5% to 0.65%. This clone is a singleton in its sample. The target antigen is unknown. The germline CDR1 and CDR2 sequences are SGHAT and FQNNGV. There are 16 residues in the CDR3. V lost 5 bases and J 5 bases, leaving 21 bases between the germline ends. General study findings and limits: Blood was the only sampled material, and tissue repertoires likely differ.

Sequenced: memory CD4+ T cells from PBMCs. The subset denotes: CD45RA-negative fraction. The origin of this receptor is a man aged 18 to 29 in good health. Some clones in this sample may be carry-over from other donors' samples. The rearrangement uses TRBV11-2 and TRBJ2-5, with D possibly being TRBD1 or TRBD2 (6 bases each). The CDR3 protein is CASSPGPVRGGETQYF. DNA for the CDR3: TGTGCCAGCAGCCCGGGACCCGTTAGAGGGGGGGAGACCCAGTACTTC.